The clone carrying this TCR beta chain showed up many times. This entry belongs to a study of T cells in Graves' hyperthyroidism and ophthalmopathy. Researchers took RNA transcripts and amplified the TCR beta CDR3 regions from them. TCR CDR3 regions were first amplified by RT-PCR with HTBI primers. MiXCR was run by TCRdb on the multiplex PCR reads, yielding one entry per CDR3 protein. The table lists more than 650,000 distinct CDR3 sequences, about 14% of them singletons. For Graves' hyperthyroidism to be stable, ophthalmopathy could not progress within 18 months. Diagnosis rested on symptoms, serum thyroxine and TRAb, thyroid ultrasound, and orbital computed tomography. The PBMCs had their origin in roughly 10 ml of fresh peripheral blood. The V end lost 5 bases, the J end lost 3 bases, and 22 bases lay between the germline ends. The CDR3 has 17 amino acids. The germline V gene encodes CDR1 MNHEY and CDR2 SVGEGT.

The TCR was taken from a woman under 30 with Graves' hyperthyroidism. What was sequenced was blood. The chain is built from TRBV6-2 or TRBV6-3 and TRBJ1-1; weak D call: TRBD1 (5 bases). The CDR3 reads CASSHLGGGGKDTEAFF. Here the CDR3 DNA reads TGTGCCAGCAGTCATCTGGGGGGGGGTGGGAAAGACACTGAAGCTTTCTTT.